This TCR beta chain was obtained from a study of blood T cell repertoires in COVID-19. Study as a whole: Collection of acute and convalescent COVID-19 samples took place in the United States, Italy and Spain.

Those enrolled in Seattle joined during active infection and were followed longitudinally afterward. Original handling: It was from reference gene primer amplification that nucleated cell counts were estimated. Here immunoSEQ multiplex PCR was the method, and the copy in TCRdb shows in-frame clones only, minus some. Clone size and V and J calls were adopted from that table, with D and trimming inferred from the DNA. This sample yields 450,000 or so clones, of which roughly nine tenths are seen a single time; roughly 1% belongs to the top ten. This clone was seen only once. V gave up 3 bases and J gave up 3 bases; unmatched junction bases: 9. The CDR3 totals 15 residues. Germline V gives CDR1 SGHRS, CDR2 YFSETQ.

This chain joins TRBV5-1 and TRBJ2-7, with 7 bases fitting TRBD1. The clonotype comes from a man between 18 and 29 years old with COVID-19, enrolled during active disease. The source material was peripheral blood. The CDR3 DNA is TGCGCCAGCAGCTCAACAGGGGCTTCCATCTACGAGCAGTACTTC. Translated, it gives CASSSTGASIYEQYF.